This T cell receptor (beta chain) comes out of a study of T cells after somatic rescue of genetic block. This clone was detected only a few times. Libraries were prepared by immunoSEQ multiplex PCR; TCRdb keeps only in-frame clonotypes and omits some of them. This sample has 50,000 to 60,000 clones, with more than 90% found just once. With 2 bases clipped from V and 2 bases from J, the junction kept 6 bases outside the gene matches. CDR1 and CDR2 from the germline V gene are MNHNS and SASEGT. This CDR3 comprises 15 residues. The sequence came from a child under two years old. Sequencing used peripheral blood mononuclear cells (PBMCs). The V gene is TRBV6-1, the J gene TRBJ2-7; 7 nucleotides line up with TRBD2. The CDR3 DNA is TGTGCCAGCAGTGAACGGGCTAGCGGCCCCTACGAGCAGTACTTC. Translated: CASSERASGPYEQYF.